A selection of T cell receptor beta chains follows, all from one sample in a study of metastatic and nonmetastatic thyroid tumors. TCRdb re-analyzed the PCR reads using MiXCR. Among about 41,000 clones, approximately 24% were seen once, and the ten largest hold roughly 15%. Sequencing was done on a sample of tumor tissue. The receptors derive from a female donor with papillary thyroid cancer or a benign thyroid nodule (not recorded which). Some clones in this sample may be carry-over from other donors' samples. CDR3s include the opening cysteine and the closing phenylalanine or tryptophan. D genes are given only for firm matches. Only part of the rows carry a size: once, few, many, or a class if the clone is expanded.

V gene	J gene	clone size	D gene	CDR3 protein	CDR3 DNA
TRBV6-1	TRBJ2-7	NA	TRBD2	CASSGRAGGPNEQYF	TGTGCCAGCAGTGGACGAGCGGGAGGGCCAAACGAGCAGTACTTC
TRBV6-2/TRBV6-3	TRBJ2-1	NA	NA	CASSRTGYNEQFF	TGTGCCAGCAGTCGAACAGGGTACAATGAGCAGTTCTTC
TRBV7-9	TRBJ2-7	NA	NA	CASSLVGPLYEQYF	TGTGCCAGCAGCTTAGTGGGACCCCTCTACGAGCAGTACTTC
TRBV7-6	TRBJ2-5	NA	NA	CASSLETIRETQYF	TGTGCCAGCAGCTTAGAGACGATTCGGGAGACCCAGTACTTC
TRBV6-1	TRBJ2-5	many	NA	CASGGAWRQETQYF	TGTGCCAGTGGGGGAGCTTGGAGGCAAGAGACCCAGTACTTC
TRBV6-2/TRBV6-3	TRBJ2-2	many	NA	CASSWRGHTGELFF	TGTGCCAGCAGTTGGCGGGGGCACACCGGGGAGCTGTTTTTT
TRBV20-1	TRBJ1-5	NA	NA	CSVLGHSNRTQHF	TGCAGTGTCCTCGGGCATAGCAATCGGACCCAGCATTTT
TRBV15	TRBJ2-7	few	NA	CATSRDRTGSYEQYF	TGTGCCACCAGCAGAGATCGTACAGGTTCCTACGAGCAGTACTTC
TRBV5-1	TRBJ2-1	few	TRBD1	CASSSVQGVYNEQFF	TGCGCCAGCAGCTCGGTACAGGGGGTCTACAATGAGCAGTTCTTC
TRBV3-1	TRBJ2-3	many	TRBD2	CASSQREGDTQYF	TGTGCCAGCAGCCAAAGGGAGGGGGATACGCAGTATTTT
TRBV10-3	TRBJ2-1	many	TRBD2	CAISFSTSGGGDEQFF	TGTGCCATCAGTTTCTCGACTAGCGGGGGGGGGGATGAGCAGTTCTTC
TRBV27	TRBJ2-5	NA	TRBD1	CASSLFTGDETQYF	TGTGCCAGCAGTTTATTCACAGGGGATGAGACCCAGTACTTC
TRBV11-3	TRBJ2-1	few	TRBD1	CASSPRTGGGQFF	TGTGCCAGCAGCCCGAGGACAGGGGGCGGACAGTTCTTC
TRBV2	TRBJ2-7	few	NA	CASSETPYEQYF	TGTGCCAGCAGTGAAACCCCCTACGAGCAGTACTTC
TRBV5-1	TRBJ1-5	NA	TRBD1	CASSLAGQGAGQPQHF	TGCGCCAGCAGCTTGGCCGGGCAGGGGGCAGGTCAGCCCCAGCATTTT
TRBV3-1	TRBJ1-2	medium-sized	NA	CASSHRGMSVGYTF	TGTGCCAGCAGCCACAGGGGAATGAGTGTTGGCTACACCTTC
TRBV4-1	TRBJ1-5	many	NA	CASSQGHFNQPQHF	TGCGCCAGCAGCCAGGGACACTTCAATCAGCCCCAGCATTTT
TRBV28	TRBJ2-2	NA	TRBD1	CASRELLRDRGYTGELFF	TGTGCCAGCAGAGAACTCCTCCGGGACAGGGGCTACACCGGGGAGCTGTTTTTT
TRBV27	TRBJ2-7	few	NA	CASSPGDSDYEQYF	TGTGCCAGCAGCCCGGGGGACAGTGACTACGAGCAGTACTTC
TRBV11-3	TRBJ2-3	NA	TRBD1	CASTLGDSGTDTQYF	TGTGCCAGCACCTTGGGGGACAGTGGAACCGATACGCAGTATTTT
TRBV28	TRBJ1-2	NA	NA	CASSVGLTYGYTF	TGTGCCAGCAGTGTAGGGCTCACTTATGGCTACACCTTC
TRBV6-1	TRBJ1-5	many	NA	CASSSKFRDSNQPQHF	TGTGCCAGCAGCTCCAAATTCCGGGACAGCAATCAGCCCCAGCATTTT
TRBV10-3	TRBJ2-7	few	NA	CAISQGPNSYEQYF	TGTGCCATCTCCCAGGGACCCAACTCCTACGAGCAGTACTTC
TRBV5-8	TRBJ1-1	NA	NA	CASSLRVMNTEAFF	TGTGCCAGCAGCTTGCGGGTTATGAACACTGAAGCTTTCTTT
TRBV20-1	TRBJ2-5	many	NA	CSARDTGGSQETQYF	TGCAGTGCTAGAGATACTGGCGGCTCACAAGAGACCCAGTACTTC
TRBV11-2	TRBJ1-3	NA	NA	CASSRLSSGNTIYF	TGTGCCAGCAGCCGTTTATCCTCTGGAAACACCATATATTTT
TRBV3-1	TRBJ2-7	many	NA	CASSQGYEQYF	TGTGCCAGCAGCCAAGGGTACGAGCAGTACTTC
TRBV7-9	TRBJ2-7	many	NA	CASSLGAQGYEQYF	TGTGCCAGCAGCTTAGGCGCACAGGGCTACGAGCAGTACTTC
TRBV20-1	TRBJ1-1	NA	NA	CSARVPRGNTEAFF	TGCAGTGCTAGAGTCCCCAGGGGGAACACTGAAGCTTTCTTT
TRBV6-2/TRBV6-3	TRBJ2-7	NA	TRBD2	CASSLGSGSPLFSYEQYF	TGTGCCAGCTCACTGGGCAGCGGGAGTCCCCTTTTCTCCTACGAGCAGTACTTC
TRBV6-1	TRBJ1-2	NA	NA	CASRPANTFFGYTF	TGTGCCAGCAGGCCCGCTAATACCTTTTTTGGCTACACCTTC